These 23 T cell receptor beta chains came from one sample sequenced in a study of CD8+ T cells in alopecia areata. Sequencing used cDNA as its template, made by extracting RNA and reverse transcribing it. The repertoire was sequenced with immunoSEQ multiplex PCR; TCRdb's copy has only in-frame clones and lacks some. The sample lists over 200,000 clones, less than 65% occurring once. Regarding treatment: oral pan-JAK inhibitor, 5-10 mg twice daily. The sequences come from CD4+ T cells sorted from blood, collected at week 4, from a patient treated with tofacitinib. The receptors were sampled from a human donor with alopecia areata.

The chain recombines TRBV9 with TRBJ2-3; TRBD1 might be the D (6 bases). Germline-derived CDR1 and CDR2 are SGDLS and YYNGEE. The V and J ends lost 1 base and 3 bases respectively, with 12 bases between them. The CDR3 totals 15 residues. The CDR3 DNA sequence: TGTGCCAGCAGCGTATCTCAGGGGAGTACAGATACGCAGTATTTT. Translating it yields CASSVSQGSTDTQYF.

CDR3 in DNA: TGTGCCAGCACCCAAGAAGCGGGGGCGAGTTCAGATACGCAGTATTTT. As protein: CASTQEAGASSDTQYF. The chain has TRBV9 and TRBJ2-3, with 8 nucleotides matching TRBD2. This CDR3 has 16 amino acids. J was trimmed by 4 bases and V by 6 bases; bases with no gene match: 13. Germline V gene sequence: CDR1 SGDLS, CDR2 YYNGEE.

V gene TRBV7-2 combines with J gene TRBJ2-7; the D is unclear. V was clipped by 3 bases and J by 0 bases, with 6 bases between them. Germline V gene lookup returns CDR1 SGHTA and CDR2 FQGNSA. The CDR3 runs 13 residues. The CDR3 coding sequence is TGTGCCAGCAGCTTTTCCAGCTCCTACGAGCAGTACTTC. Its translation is CASSFSSSYEQYF.

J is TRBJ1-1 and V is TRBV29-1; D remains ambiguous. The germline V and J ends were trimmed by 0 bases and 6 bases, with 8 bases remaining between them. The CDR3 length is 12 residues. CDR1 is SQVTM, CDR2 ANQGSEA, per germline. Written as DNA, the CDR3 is TGCAGCGTTGAAGATAGACGATCTGAAGCTTTCTTT. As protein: CSVEDRRSEAFF.

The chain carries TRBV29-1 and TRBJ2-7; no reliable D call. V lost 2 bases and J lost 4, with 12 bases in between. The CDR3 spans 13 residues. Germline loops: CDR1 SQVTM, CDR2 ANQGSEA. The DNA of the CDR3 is TGCAGCGTTGAAATTGGGGTTGGATACGAGCAGTACTTC. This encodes CSVEIGVGYEQYF.

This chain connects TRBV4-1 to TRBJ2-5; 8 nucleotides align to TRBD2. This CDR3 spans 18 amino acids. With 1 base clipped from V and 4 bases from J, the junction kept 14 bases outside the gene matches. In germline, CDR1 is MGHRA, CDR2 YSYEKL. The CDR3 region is CASSQAPGLVGGGETQYF. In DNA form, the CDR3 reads TGCGCCAGCAGCCAAGCCCCGGGACTAGTGGGAGGAGGAGAGACCCAGTACTTC.

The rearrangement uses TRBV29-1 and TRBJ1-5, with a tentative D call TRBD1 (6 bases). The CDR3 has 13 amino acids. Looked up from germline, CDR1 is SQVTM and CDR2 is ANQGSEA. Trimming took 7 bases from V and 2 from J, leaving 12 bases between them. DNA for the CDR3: TGCAGCGCCTCAGGGGCTCGCAATCAGCCCCAGCATTTT. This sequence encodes CSASGARNQPQHF.

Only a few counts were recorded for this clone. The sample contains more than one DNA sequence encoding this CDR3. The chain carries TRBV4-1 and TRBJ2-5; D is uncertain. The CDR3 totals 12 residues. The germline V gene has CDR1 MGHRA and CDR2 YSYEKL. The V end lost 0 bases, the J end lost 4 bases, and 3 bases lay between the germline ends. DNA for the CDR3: TGCGCCAGCAGCCAAGACCGAGAGACCCAGTACTTC. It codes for CASSQDRETQYF.

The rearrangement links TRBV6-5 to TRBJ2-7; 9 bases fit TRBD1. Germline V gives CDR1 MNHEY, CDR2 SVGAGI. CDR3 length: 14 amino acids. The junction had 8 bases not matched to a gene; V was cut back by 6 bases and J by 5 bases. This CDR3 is CASSLGQGFHEQYF. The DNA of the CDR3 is TGTGCCAGCAGCCTGGGACAGGGTTTTCACGAGCAGTACTTC.

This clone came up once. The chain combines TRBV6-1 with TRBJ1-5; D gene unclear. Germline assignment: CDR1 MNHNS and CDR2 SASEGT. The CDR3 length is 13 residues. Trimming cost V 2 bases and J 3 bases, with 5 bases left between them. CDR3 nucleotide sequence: TGTGCCAGCAGTGAACAGCCCAATCAGCCCCAGCATTTT. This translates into CASSEQPNQPQHF.

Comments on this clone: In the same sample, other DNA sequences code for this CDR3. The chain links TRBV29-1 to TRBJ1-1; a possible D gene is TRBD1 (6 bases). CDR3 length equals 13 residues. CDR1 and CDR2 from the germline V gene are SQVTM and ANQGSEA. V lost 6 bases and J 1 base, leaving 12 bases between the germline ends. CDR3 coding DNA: TGCAGCGTAGCGGGACAAAGGAACACTGAAGCTTTCTTT. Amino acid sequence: CSVAGQRNTEAFF.

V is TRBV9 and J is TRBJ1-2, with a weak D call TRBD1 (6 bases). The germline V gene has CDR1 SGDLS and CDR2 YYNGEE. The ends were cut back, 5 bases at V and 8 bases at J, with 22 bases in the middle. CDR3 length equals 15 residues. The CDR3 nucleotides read TGTGCCAGCAGGCCAGACCTCGGACAGCGGGGAGGCTACACCTTC. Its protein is CASRPDLGQRGGYTF.

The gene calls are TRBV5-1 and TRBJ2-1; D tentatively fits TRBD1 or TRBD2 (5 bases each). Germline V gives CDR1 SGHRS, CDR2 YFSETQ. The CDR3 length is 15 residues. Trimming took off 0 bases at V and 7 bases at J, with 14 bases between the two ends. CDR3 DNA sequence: TGCGCCAGCAGCTTGGGAGGGGATCTCTATAATGAGCAGTTCTTC. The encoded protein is CASSLGGDLYNEQFF. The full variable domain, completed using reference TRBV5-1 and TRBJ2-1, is KAGVTQTPRYLIKTRGQQVTLSCSPISGHRSVSWYQQTPGQGLQFLFEYFSETQRNKGNFPGRFSGRQFSNSRSEMNVSTLELGDSALYLCASSLGGDLYNEQFFGPGTRLTVL.

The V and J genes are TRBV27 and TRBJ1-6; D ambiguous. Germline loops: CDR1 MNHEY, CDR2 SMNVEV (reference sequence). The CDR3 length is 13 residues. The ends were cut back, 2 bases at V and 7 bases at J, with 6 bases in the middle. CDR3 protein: CASSLNPNSPLHF. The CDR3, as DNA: TGTGCCAGCAGTTTAAACCCAAATTCACCCCTCCACTTT.

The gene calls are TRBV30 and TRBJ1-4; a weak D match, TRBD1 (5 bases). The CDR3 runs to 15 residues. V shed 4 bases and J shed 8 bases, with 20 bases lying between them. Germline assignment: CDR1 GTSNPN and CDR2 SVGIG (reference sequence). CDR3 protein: CAWTPNSRRGEKLFF. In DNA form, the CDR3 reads TGTGCCTGGACTCCTAATAGCAGGAGGGGCGAAAAACTGTTTTTT.

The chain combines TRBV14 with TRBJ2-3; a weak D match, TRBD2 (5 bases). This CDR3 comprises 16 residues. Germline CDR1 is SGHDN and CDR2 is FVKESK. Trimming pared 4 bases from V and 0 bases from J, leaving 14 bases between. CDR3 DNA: TGTGCCAGCAGCCCGAGGACTCGTGCTAGCACAGATACGCAGTATTTT. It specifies CASSPRTRASTDTQYF.

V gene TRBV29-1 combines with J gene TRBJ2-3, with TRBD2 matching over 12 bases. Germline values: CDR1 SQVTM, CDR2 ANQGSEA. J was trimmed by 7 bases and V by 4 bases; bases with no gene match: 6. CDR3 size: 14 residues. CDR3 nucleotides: TGCAGCGTTGCAGAGACTAGCGGGAGAAATACGCAGTATTTT. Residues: CSVAETSGRNTQYF.

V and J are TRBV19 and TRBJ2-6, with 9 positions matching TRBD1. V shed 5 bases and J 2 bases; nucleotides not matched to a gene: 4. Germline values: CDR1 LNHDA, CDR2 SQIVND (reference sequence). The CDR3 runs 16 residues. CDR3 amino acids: CASSGTGSTGANVLTF. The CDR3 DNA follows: TGTGCCAGTAGTGGGACAGGGTCCACTGGGGCCAACGTCCTGACTTTC.

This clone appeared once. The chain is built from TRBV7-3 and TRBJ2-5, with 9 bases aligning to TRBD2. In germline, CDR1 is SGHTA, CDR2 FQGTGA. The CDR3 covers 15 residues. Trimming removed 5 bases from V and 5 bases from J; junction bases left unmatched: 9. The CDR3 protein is CASSLTGLATETQYF. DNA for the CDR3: TGTGCCAGCAGCCTGACGGGACTAGCTACGGAGACCCAGTACTTC.

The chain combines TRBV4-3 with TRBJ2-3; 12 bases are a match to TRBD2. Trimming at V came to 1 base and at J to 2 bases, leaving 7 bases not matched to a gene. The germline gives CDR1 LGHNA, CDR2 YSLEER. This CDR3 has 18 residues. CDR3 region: CASSQVLAGGAPTDTQYF. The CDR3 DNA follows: TGCGCCAGCAGCCAAGTGCTAGCGGGGGGGGCCCCCACAGATACGCAGTATTTT.

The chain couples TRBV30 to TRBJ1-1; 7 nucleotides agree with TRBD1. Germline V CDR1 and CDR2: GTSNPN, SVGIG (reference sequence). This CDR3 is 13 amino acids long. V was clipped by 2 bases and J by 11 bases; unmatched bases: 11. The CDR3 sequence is CAWSQQGTVRAFF. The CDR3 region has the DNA TGTGCCTGGAGTCAACAGGGGACGGTTCGGGCTTTCTTT.

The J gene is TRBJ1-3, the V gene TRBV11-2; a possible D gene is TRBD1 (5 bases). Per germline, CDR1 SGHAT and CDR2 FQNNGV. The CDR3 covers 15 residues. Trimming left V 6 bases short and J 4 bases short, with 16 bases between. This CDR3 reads CASSSGTAGGNTIYF. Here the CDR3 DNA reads TGTGCCAGCAGTTCCGGGACGGCCGGAGGAAACACCATATATTTT.

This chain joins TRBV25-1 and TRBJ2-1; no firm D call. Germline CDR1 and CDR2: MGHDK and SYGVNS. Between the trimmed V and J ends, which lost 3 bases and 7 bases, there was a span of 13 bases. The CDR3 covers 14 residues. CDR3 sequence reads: CASSDRLRKNEQFF. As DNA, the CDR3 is TGTGCCAGCAGTGATAGGTTAAGGAAGAATGAGCAGTTCTTC.